The 9 T cell receptor beta chains listed next were all sequenced from one sample in a study of cytomegalovirus exposure and HLA in healthy donors. This table comes from immunoSEQ multiplex PCR, and its TCRdb copy is limited to in-frame clones, with some not included. The table includes some 74,000 clones, approximately 93% detected once. The specimen sequenced was PBMCs. Receptors originate from a woman in her twenties or thirties in good health and CMV-seronegative.

V usage is TRBV4-2 and J usage is TRBJ1-1, with D perhaps matching TRBD1 (6 bases). CDR3 length: 15 amino acids. CDR1 and CDR2 from the germline V gene are LGHNA and YNFKEQ. V was clipped by 1 base and J by 3 bases, with 12 bases between them. CDR3 coding DNA: TGTGCCAGCAGCCAAGCCGGGGGGCTGGACACTGAAGCTTTCTTT. As protein: CASSQAGGLDTEAFF.

The chain recombines TRBV6-5 with TRBJ2-7, with TRBD1 matching over 8 bases. V lost 8 bases to trimming and J lost 5 bases; unmatched junction nucleotides: 8. The CDR3 extends over 13 amino acids. The germline gives CDR1 MNHEY, CDR2 SVGAGI. As DNA, the CDR3 is TGTGCCAGCGGGGTACAGGGGGTGGACGAGCAGTACTTC. Protein sequence: CASGVQGVDEQYF.

V usage is TRBV19 and J usage is TRBJ1-5; D uncertain. CDR1 is LNHDA, CDR2 SQIVND, per germline (reference sequence). V was cut by 7 bases and J by 1 base, with 11 bases left in between. This CDR3 spans 14 amino acids. CDR3 in DNA: TGTGCCAGTATGGGGAGACTGAGCAATCAGCCCCAGCATTTT. Its translation: CASMGRLSNQPQHF.

The chain links TRBV29-1 to TRBJ1-5, with TRBD1 matching over 7 bases. The V gene's germline CDR1 is SQVTM and CDR2 ANQGSEA. With 5 bases clipped from V and 5 bases from J, the junction kept 3 bases outside the gene matches. This CDR3 comprises 12 residues. The CDR3 loop reads CSVRQGDQPQHF. The CDR3 DNA sequence: TGCAGCGTTAGACAGGGTGATCAGCCCCAGCATTTT. Drawing the rest from reference TRBV29-1 and TRBJ1-5, the complete variable domain is SAVISQKPSRDICQRGTSLTIQCQVDSQVTMMFWYRQQPGQSLTLIATANQGSEATYESGFVIDKFPISRPNLTFSTLTVSNMSPEDSSIYLCSVRQGDQPQHFGDGTRLSIL.

The chain has TRBV19 and TRBJ2-7; no clear D gene. The germline V gene has CDR1 LNHDA and CDR2 SQIVND (reference sequence). The CDR3 extends over 13 amino acids. Trimming removed 4 bases from V and 5 bases from J, with 12 bases in between. For the CDR3, the DNA is TGTGCCAGTAGTAGGTTGCCATCGGACGAGCAGTACTTC. Amino acids: CASSRLPSDEQYF.

J is TRBJ1-5 and V is TRBV6-6; D remains unclear. Looked up from germline, CDR1 is MNHNY and CDR2 is SVGAGI (reference sequence). The ends were cut back, 0 bases at V and 6 bases at J, with 15 bases in the middle. The length of the CDR3 is 16 residues. The DNA for the CDR3 is TGTGCCAGCAGTTACTCTACTCCGAGGGAGGCTCAGCCCCAGCATTTT. Its protein is CASSYSTPREAQPQHF.

The chain uses TRBV18 and TRBJ2-1; tentative D call: TRBD1 (5 bases). Trimming removed 1 base from V and 2 bases from J, with 12 bases in between. Germline V gives CDR1 KGHSH, CDR2 LQKENI. The CDR3 extends over 16 amino acids. CDR3 loop: CASSPQGIEPYNEQFF. The CDR3 DNA sequence: TGTGCCAGCTCACCACAGGGGATAGAGCCCTACAATGAGCAGTTCTTC. Supplemented by reference TRBV18 and TRBJ2-1, the full variable domain reads NAGVMQNPRHLVRRRGQEARLRCSPMKGHSHVYWYRQLPEEGLKFMVYLQKENIIDESGMPKERFSAEFPKEGPSILRIQQVVRGDSAAYFCASSPQGIEPYNEQFFGPGTRLTVL.

V usage is TRBV5-1 and J usage is TRBJ2-5; 9 positions agree with TRBD2. This CDR3 is 15 amino acids long. Germline-derived CDR1 and CDR2 are SGHRS and YFSETQ. After removal of 2 bases from V and 0 bases from J, the junction contained 2 bases not matched to a gene. The CDR3, as DNA: TGCGCCAGCAGCTTCAGCGGGAGGAACCAAGAGACCCAGTACTTC. It translates to CASSFSGRNQETQYF.

This chain uses TRBV20-1 with TRBJ1-1; maybe TRBD1 (6 bases). The CDR3 has 11 amino acids. The germline V gene encodes CDR1 DFQATT and CDR2 SNEGSKA (reference sequence). With 3 bases removed from V and 7 bases from J, the gap between germline ends came to 9 bases. CDR3 region: CSARRTVEAFF. CDR3 DNA: TGCAGTGCTAGGCGGACAGTTGAAGCTTTCTTT.